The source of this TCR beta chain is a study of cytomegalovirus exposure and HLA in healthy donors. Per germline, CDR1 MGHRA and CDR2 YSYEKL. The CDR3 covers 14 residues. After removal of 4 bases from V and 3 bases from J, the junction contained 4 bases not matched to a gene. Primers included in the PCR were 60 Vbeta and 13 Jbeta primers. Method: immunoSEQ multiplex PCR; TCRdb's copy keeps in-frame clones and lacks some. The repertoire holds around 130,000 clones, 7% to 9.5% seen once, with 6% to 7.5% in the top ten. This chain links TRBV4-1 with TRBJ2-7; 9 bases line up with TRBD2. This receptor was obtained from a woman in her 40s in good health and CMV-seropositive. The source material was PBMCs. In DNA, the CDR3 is TGCGCCAGCAGCCGGCGGGGGGGTTACTACGAGCAGTACTTC. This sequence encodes CASSRRGGYYEQYF.